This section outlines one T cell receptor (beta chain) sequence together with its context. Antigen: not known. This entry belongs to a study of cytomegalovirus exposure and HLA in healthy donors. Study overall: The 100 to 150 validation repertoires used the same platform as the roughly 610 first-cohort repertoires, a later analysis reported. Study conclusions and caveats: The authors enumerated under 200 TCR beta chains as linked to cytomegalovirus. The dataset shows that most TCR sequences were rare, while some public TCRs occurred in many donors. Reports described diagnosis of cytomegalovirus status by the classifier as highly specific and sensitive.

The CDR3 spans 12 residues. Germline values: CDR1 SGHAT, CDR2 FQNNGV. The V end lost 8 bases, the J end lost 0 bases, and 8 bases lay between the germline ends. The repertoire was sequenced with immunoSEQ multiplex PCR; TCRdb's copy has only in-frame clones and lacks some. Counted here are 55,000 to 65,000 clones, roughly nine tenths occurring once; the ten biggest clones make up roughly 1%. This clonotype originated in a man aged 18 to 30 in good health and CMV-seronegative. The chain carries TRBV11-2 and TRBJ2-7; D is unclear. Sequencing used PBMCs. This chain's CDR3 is CASFDSSYEQYF. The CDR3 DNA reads TGTGCCAGCTTCGATAGCTCCTACGAGCAGTACTTC.